The clone carrying this TCR beta chain was counted only a few times. Its antigen is still unknown. With 1 base clipped from V and 8 bases from J, the junction kept 14 bases outside the gene matches. Germline values: CDR1 LGHNA, CDR2 YNFKEQ. CDR3 length equals 17 residues. A sort by CD45RO/CCR7/CD25/CD127/CD95/CD27 yielded CD4+ naive, central memory, regulatory and stem cell-like memory cells. These data originate in a study of beta chain features in type 1 diabetes. Notes on the study in general: Patients' naive, central memory and regulatory TCRB repertoires appeared more alike than those of healthy donors. Shortening that was moderate but significant affected the TCRB CDR3s of Type 1 diabetes patients in all four CD4+ subsets.

As every portion of the isolated RNA was reverse transcribed, the sequencing read expressed TCRB transcripts. This table comes from immunoSEQ multiplex PCR, and its TCRdb copy is limited to in-frame clones, with some not included. The table lists over 200,000 clones, 11% of them singletons. This TCR derives from a man aged 25-45 years with type 1 diabetes. Specimen: naive CD4+ T cells from blood. The chain recombines TRBV4-2 with TRBJ1-5; 7 nucleotides match TRBD1. The CDR3 coding sequence is TGTGCCAGCAGCCAAGGCGCTCTAAGTAGGGGGCACGAGCCCCAGCATTTT. Its protein product is CASSQGALSRGHEPQHF.